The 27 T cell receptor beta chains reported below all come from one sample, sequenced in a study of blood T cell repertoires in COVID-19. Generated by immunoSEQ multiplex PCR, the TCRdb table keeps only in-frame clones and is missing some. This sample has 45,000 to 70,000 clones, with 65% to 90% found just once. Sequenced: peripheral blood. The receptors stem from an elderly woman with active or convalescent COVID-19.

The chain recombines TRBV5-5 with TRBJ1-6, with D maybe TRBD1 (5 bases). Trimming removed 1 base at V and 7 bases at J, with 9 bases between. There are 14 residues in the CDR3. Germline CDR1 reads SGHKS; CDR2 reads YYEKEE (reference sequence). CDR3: CASSLPQGNSPLHF. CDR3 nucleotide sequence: TGTGCCAGCAGCTTGCCTCAGGGAAATTCACCCCTCCACTTT.

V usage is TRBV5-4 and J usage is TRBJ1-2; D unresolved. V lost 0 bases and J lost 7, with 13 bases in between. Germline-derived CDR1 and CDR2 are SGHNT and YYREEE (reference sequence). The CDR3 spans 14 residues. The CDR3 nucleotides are TGTGCCAGCAGCTTGGTTTTGGAGGGAATTGGCTACACCTTC. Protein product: CASSLVLEGIGYTF.

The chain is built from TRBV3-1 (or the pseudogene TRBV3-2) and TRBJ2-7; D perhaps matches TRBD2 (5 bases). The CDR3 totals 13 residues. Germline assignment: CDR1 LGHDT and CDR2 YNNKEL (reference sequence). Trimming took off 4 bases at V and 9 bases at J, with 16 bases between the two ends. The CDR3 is CASSPRDVAGQYF. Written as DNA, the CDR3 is TGTGCCAGCAGCCCCCGTGACGTGGCGGGGCAGTACTTC.

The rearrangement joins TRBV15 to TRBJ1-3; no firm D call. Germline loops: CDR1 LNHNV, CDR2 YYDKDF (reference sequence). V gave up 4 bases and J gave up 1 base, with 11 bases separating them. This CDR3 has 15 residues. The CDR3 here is CATSNWEGSGNTIYF. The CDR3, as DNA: TGTGCCACCAGCAATTGGGAGGGATCTGGAAACACCATATATTTT.

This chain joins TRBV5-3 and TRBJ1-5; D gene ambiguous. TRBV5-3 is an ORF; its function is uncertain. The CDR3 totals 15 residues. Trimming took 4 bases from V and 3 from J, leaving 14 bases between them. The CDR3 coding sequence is TGTGCCAGAAGCCCGGACTCAATCCACAATCAGCCCCAGCATTTT. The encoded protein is CARSPDSIHNQPQHF.

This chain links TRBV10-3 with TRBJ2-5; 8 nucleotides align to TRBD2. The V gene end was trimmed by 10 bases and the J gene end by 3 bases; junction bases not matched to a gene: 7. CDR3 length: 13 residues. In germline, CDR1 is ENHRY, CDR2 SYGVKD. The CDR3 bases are TGTGCCACCCGGGGGGGGACCGAAGAGACCCAGTACTTC. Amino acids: CATRGGTEETQYF.

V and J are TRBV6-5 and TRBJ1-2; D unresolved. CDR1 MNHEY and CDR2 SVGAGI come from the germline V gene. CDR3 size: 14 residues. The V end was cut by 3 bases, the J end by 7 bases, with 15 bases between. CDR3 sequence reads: CASSYEEGVGGYTF. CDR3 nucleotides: TGTGCCAGCAGTTATGAGGAAGGTGTGGGTGGCTACACCTTC.

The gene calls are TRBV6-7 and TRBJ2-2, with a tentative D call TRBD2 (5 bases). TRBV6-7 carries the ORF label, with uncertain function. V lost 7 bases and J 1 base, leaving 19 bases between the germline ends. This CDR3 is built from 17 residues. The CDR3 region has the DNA TGTGCCAGCACGGGCCCGGGGTATCTTATGAACACCGGGGAGCTGTTTTTT. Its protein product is CASTGPGYLMNTGELFF.

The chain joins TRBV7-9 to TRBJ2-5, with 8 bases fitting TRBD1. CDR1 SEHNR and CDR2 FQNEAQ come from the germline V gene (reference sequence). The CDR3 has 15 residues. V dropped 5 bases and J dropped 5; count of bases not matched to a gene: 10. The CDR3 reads CASSRDRLKQETQYF. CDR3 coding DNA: TGTGCCAGCAGCCGGGACAGGCTAAAACAGGAGACCCAGTACTTC.

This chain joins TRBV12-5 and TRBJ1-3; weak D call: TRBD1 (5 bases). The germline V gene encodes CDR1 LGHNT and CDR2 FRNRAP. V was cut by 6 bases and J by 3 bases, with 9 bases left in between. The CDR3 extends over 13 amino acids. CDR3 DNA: TGTGCTAGTGGAGGGGTTAGTGGAAACACCATATATTTT. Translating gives CASGGVSGNTIYF.

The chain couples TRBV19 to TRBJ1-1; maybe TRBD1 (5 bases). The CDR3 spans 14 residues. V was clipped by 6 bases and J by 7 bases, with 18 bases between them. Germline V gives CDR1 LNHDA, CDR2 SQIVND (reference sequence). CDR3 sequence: CASRPRSRDVEAFF. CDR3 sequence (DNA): TGTGCCAGTAGACCAAGGTCCAGGGATGTTGAAGCTTTCTTT.

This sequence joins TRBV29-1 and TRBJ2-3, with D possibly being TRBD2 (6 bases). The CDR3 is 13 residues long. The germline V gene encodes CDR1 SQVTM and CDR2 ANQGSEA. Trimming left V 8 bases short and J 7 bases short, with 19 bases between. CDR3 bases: TGCAGCCCCGGGACTCGTGGCAAGAATACGCAGTATTTT. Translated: CSPGTRGKNTQYF.

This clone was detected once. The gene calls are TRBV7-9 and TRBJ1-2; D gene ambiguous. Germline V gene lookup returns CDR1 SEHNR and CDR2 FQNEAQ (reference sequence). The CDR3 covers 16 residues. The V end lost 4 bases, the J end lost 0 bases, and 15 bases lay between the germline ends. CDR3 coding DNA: TGTGCCAGCAGCTCGAACATACAGATTACTAACTATGGCTACACCTTC. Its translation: CASSSNIQITNYGYTF. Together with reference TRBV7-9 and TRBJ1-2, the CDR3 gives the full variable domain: DTGVSQNPRHKITKRGQNVTFRCDPISEHNRLYWYRQTLGQGPEFLTYFQNEAQLEKSRLLSDRFSAERPKGSFSTLEIQRTEQGDSAMYLCASSSNIQITNYGYTFGSGTRLTVV.

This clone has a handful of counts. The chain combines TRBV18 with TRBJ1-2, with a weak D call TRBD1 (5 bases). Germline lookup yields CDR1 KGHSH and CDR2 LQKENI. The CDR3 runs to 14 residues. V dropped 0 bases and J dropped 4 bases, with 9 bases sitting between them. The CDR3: CASSPPDGGYGYTF. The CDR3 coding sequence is TGTGCCAGCTCACCACCGGACGGGGGCTATGGCTACACCTTC.

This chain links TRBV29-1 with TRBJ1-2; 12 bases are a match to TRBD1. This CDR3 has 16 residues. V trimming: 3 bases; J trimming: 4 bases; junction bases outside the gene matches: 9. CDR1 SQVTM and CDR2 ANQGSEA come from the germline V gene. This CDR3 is CSVDGTGGAMAYGYTF. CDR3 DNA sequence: TGCAGCGTTGATGGGACAGGGGGCGCGATGGCCTATGGCTACACCTTC.

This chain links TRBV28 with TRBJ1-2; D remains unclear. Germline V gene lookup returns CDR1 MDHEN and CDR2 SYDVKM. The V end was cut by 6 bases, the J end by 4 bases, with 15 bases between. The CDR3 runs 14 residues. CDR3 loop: CASRPSERSYGYTF. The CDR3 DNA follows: TGTGCCAGCAGGCCATCGGAGCGTTCCTATGGCTACACCTTC.

CDR3 sequence reads: CASSVVVGGGYTF. The CDR3 region has the DNA TGTGCCAGCAGCGTAGTGGTGGGAGGTGGCTACACCTTC. This chain links TRBV9 with TRBJ1-2, with D hard to call. Trimming shortened V by 0 bases and J by 7 bases, and 10 bases separated the two germline ends. This CDR3 is built from 13 residues. CDR1 is SGDLS and CDR2 is YYNGEE in the germline V gene.

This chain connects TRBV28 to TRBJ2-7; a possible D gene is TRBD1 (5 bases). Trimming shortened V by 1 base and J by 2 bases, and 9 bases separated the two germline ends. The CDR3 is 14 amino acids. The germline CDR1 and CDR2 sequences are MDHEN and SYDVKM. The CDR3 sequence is CASSLSPRAYEQYF. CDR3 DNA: TGTGCCAGCAGTTTATCGCCCAGGGCCTACGAGCAGTACTTC.

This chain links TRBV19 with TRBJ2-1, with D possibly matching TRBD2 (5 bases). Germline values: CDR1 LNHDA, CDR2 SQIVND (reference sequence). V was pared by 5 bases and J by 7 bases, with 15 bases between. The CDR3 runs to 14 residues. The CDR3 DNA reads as TGTGCCAGTAGTCCCTCCGCTCGGGGTAATGAGCAGTTCTTC. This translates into CASSPSARGNEQFF.

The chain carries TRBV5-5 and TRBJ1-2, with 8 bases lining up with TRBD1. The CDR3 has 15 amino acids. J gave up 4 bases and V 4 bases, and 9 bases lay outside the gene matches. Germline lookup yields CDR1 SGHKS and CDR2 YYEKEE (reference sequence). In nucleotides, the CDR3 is TGTGCCAGCAGCCGCGGGGGACAGGATAGCTATGGCTACACCTTC. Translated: CASSRGGQDSYGYTF.

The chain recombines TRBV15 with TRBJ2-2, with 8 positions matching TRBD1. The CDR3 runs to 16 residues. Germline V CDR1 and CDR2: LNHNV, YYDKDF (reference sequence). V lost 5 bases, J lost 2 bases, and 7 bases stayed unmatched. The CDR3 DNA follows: TGTGCCACCAGCCCCCATGGGACAGGAAACACCGGGGAGCTGTTTTTT. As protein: CATSPHGTGNTGELFF. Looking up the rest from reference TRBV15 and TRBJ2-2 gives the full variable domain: DAMVIQNPRYQVTQFGKPVTLSCSQTLNHNVMYWYQQKSSQAPKLLFHYYDKDFNNEADTPDNFQSRRPNTSFCFLDIRSPGLGDTAMYLCATSPHGTGNTGELFFGEGSRLTVL.

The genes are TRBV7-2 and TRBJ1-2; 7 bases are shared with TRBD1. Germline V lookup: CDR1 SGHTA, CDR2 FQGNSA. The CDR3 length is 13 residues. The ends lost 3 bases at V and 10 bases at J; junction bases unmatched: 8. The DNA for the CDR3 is TGTGCCAGCAGCTTTTATCTGGACAGGAACTACACCTTC. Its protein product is CASSFYLDRNYTF.

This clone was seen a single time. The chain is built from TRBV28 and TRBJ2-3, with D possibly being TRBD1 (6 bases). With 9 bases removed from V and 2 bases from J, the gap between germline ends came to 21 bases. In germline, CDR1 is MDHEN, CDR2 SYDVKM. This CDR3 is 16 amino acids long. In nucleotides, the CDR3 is TGTGCCAGTGGAAAGACCGGGACAAGGTTCACAGATACGCAGTATTTT. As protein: CASGKTGTRFTDTQYF.

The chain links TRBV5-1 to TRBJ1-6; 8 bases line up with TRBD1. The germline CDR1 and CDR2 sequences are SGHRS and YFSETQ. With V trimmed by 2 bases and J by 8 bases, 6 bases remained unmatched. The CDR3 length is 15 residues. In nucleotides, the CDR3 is TGCGCCAGCAGCTTAAAAGGACAGGGCGATTCACCCCTCCACTTT. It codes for CASSLKGQGDSPLHF. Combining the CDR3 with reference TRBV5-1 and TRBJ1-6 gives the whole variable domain KAGVTQTPRYLIKTRGQQVTLSCSPISGHRSVSWYQQTPGQGLQFLFEYFSETQRNKGNFPGRFSGRQFSNSRSEMNVSTLELGDSALYLCASSLKGQGDSPLHFGNGTRLTVT.

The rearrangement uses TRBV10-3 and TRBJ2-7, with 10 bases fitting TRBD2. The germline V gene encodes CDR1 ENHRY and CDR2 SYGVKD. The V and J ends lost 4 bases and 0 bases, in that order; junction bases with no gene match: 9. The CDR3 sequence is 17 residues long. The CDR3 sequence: CAISGASGGLSSYEQYF. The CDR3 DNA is TGTGCCATCAGTGGTGCTAGCGGGGGCCTCAGCTCCTACGAGCAGTACTTC.

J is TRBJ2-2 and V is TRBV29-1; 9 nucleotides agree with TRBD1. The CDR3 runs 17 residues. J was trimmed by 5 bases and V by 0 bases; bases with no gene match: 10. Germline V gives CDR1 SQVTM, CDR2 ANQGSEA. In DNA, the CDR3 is TGCAGCGTTGAAGATCGGAAACAGGGGGCTCGGACCGGGGAGCTGTTTTTT. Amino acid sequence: CSVEDRKQGARTGELFF.

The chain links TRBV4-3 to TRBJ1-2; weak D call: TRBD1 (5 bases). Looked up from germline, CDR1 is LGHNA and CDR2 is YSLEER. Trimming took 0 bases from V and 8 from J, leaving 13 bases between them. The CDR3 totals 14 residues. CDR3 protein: CASSQEDNSGGYTF. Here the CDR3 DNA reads TGCGCCAGCAGCCAAGAGGACAACTCCGGCGGCTACACCTTC.